These 2 T cell receptor beta chains were sequenced from one sample in a study of OX40 agonist ivuxolimab in advanced cancers. Receptors were amplified or captured by the immunoSEQ multiplex PCR assay. The clones in this table, taken by TCRdb from immuneACCESS, are in-frame only. Not every clone is retained; where verified, under half of the shortfall comes from an unresolved V gene, and the cause of the rest is unknown. This sample gives about 60,000 clones in total; 83% of them show up just once. The ten largest clones add up to roughly 2.3% of the sample. The specimen was CD4+ or CD8+ T cells sorted from blood, collected in a trial of the OX40 agonist ivuxolimab. The receptor set was obtained from an adult with an advanced solid tumor such as melanoma, head and neck, liver or kidney cancer.

This clone showed up just once. The chain recombines TRBV28 with TRBJ2-7; 8 bases line up with TRBD1. The length of the CDR3 is 17 residues. CDR1 MDHEN and CDR2 SYDVKM come from the germline V gene. J gave up 7 bases and V 5 bases, and 19 bases lay outside the gene matches. Here the CDR3 reads CASSTRFQTGEVGEQYF. CDR3 in DNA: TGTGCCAGCAGTACCCGATTTCAGACAGGGGAGGTGGGTGAGCAGTACTTC.

This clone has more than one count but fewer than ten. V is TRBV7-2 and J is TRBJ1-6; D perhaps matches TRBD1 (5 bases). Germline V gene lookup returns CDR1 SGHTA and CDR2 FQGNSA. This CDR3 has 14 residues. Trimming removed 8 bases from V and 10 bases from J, with 18 bases in between. The CDR3 sequence: CASRLHGTDSPLHF. In nucleotides, the CDR3 is TGTGCCAGCCGTCTCCACGGGACCGACTCACCCCTCCACTTT.